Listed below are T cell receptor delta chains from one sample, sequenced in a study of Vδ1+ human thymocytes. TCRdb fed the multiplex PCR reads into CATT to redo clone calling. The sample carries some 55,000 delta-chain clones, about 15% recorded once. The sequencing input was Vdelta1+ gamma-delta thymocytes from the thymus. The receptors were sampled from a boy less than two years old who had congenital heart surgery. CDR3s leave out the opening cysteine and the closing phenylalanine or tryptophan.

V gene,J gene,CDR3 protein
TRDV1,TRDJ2,ALGELGFPTPFTDSRKTTLLGPPPAQLF
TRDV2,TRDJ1,ACGDDKLI
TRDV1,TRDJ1,ALGESLDDCRGPTDKLI
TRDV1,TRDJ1,ALGERSTRGYYTDKLI
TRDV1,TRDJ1,ALTGGFYTDKLI
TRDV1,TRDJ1,ALGVKGGGYACDKLI
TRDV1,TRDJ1,ALGDHAYFPPVYWGINTDKLI
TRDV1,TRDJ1,ALGELDAASFHWSDKLI
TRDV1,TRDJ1,ALGPLVGDTYSDKLI
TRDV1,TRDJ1,ALGELCLPSQITGGFLYTDKLI
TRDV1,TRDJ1,ALGELPPDPVGMGDTGYTDKLI
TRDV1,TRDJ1,ALGELRELGGYAKRGTDKLI
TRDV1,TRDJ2,ALGEFPVNWGRGTAQLF
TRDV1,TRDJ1,ALGELPLPLVLGGTDKLI
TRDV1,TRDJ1,ALGVGLPTVGDYKLI
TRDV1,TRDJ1,ALGEAPPGDTGKLI
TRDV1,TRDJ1,ALGGRLPRGTGGEYTDKLI
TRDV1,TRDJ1,ALGERRAGGPEYTDKLI
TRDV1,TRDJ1,ALGELVFVGIRNTDKLI
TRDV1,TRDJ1,ALGDFLYREPDKLI
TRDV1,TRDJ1,ALGEYPRRGILGDTDKLI
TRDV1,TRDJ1,ALGVYGQELI
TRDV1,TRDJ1,ALGELSSSPTPYWGIPTDKLI
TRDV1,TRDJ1,ALGDKRTDKLI
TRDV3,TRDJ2,AFEPSYYSLGDWALTAQLF
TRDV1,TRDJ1,ALGERQTGGGYDTDKLI
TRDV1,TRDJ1,ALGDRLDDKLI
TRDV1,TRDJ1,ALGEPPILGDGGPTDKLI
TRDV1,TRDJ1,ALGELGPGDLSYTDKLI
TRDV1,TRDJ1,ALGARVGANYTDKLI
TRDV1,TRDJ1,ALGGFPNFYPRSNKLI
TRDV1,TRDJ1,ALGELVSLLGYVEGNTDKLI
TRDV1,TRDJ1,ALGGDAGDICYTDKLI
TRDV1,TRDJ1,ALGDSPSFLRYGGFKPTGTDKLI
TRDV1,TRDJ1,ALGELGRWNWGIRPDKLI
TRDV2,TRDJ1,ACDTRPVDDKLI
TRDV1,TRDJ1,ALGVFHPGRNRSKLI
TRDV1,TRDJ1,ALGAPVSYMTGAKGPDKLI
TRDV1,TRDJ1,ALGELFFPTYADKLI
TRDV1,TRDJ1,ALGEAKVGDTPGTDKLI
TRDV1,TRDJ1,ALGEGLRGTDKLI
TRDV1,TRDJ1,ALGEPRSYLTGVPYTDKLI
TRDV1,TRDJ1,ALGSSVLGDPDKLI
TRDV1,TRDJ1,ALGEPFFWERTDKLI
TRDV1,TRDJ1,ALGERLYLSGGYRSTDKLI
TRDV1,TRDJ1,ALGEQTAFQVVLGDRDKLI
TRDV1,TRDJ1,ALGELGRPSGPILYTDKLI
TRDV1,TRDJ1,ALGERGQELLGDDDKLI
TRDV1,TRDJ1,ALGEPPYNTTLAAPTDKLI
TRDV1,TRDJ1,ALGEPRIGKYTDKLI